One sample yielded the 11 T cell receptor beta chains listed below, sequenced in a study of T cell changes during pregnancy in multiple sclerosis. This table comes from immunoSEQ multiplex PCR, and its TCRdb copy is limited to in-frame clones, with some not included. The sample carries 15,000 to 20,000 clones, around 89% recorded once. Sequencing used CD4+ T cells from peripheral blood mononuclear cells, obtained in the first trimester of pregnancy. These receptors came from a female donor in good health, enrolled as a control in a pregnancy study.

This chain connects TRBV10-3 to TRBJ2-3, with 14 bases fitting TRBD2. CDR3 size: 15 residues. The trim removed 7 bases at V and 1 base at J, leaving 1 base unmatched. Germline lookup yields CDR1 ENHRY and CDR2 SYGVKD. CDR3 nucleotides: TGTGCCATCAAGGGACTAGCGGGAGGCACAGATACGCAGTATTTT. It specifies CAIKGLAGGTDTQYF.

The rearrangement uses TRBV5-4 and TRBJ2-4; D might be TRBD2 (5 bases). Trimming removed 0 bases from V and 7 bases from J, with 14 bases in between. Germline V lookup: CDR1 SGHNT, CDR2 YYREEE (reference sequence). The CDR3 has 15 residues. As DNA, the CDR3 is TGTGCCAGCAGCTTGGACCCCGGAGGCCAGAACATTCAGTACTTC. Its protein is CASSLDPGGQNIQYF.

This sequence joins TRBV2 and TRBJ2-2, with 7 bases aligning to TRBD2. V shed 3 bases and J 7 bases; nucleotides not matched to a gene: 5. The CDR3 totals 14 residues. Per germline, CDR1 SNHLY and CDR2 FYNNEI. The CDR3 DNA follows: TGTGCCAGCAGTGATTCAGGGAGGGACGGGGAGCTGTTTTTT. Its translation: CASSDSGRDGELFF.

The chain is built from TRBV27 and TRBJ2-1; D not resolved. This CDR3 comprises 16 residues. The V end lost 2 bases, the J end lost 0 bases, and 11 bases lay between the germline ends. Per the germline V gene, CDR1 is MNHEY and CDR2 is SMNVEV (reference sequence). The CDR3 region is CASSLNLVSSYNEQFF. The DNA for the CDR3 is TGTGCCAGCAGTTTAAACCTAGTGAGCTCCTACAATGAGCAGTTCTTC.

V usage is TRBV5-5 and J usage is TRBJ2-7, with 8 bases that match TRBD2. Per the germline V gene, CDR1 is SGHKS and CDR2 is YYEKEE (reference sequence). The CDR3 length is 16 residues. The J segment lost 0 bases and the V segment lost 0 bases, leaving 5 bases of the junction unmatched. The CDR3 loop reads CASSLAVSGISYEQYF. CDR3 in DNA: TGTGCCAGCAGCTTGGCTGTTAGCGGGATCTCCTACGAGCAGTACTTC.

The chain combines TRBV20-1 with TRBJ2-7, with D perhaps matching TRBD2 (5 bases). This CDR3 is 11 amino acids long. Germline V gene sequence: CDR1 DFQATT, CDR2 SNEGSKA (reference sequence). Trimming left V 6 bases short and J 6 bases short, with 12 bases between. The CDR3 sequence: CSANWESEQYF. CDR3 nucleotide sequence: TGCAGTGCCAATTGGGAGAGCGAGCAGTACTTC.

V is TRBV19 and J is TRBJ2-1, with TRBD2 matching 11 bases. Per the germline V gene, CDR1 is LNHDA and CDR2 is SQIVND (reference sequence). The CDR3 contains 16 residues. V shed 4 bases and J 2 bases; nucleotides not matched to a gene: 4. The CDR3 protein is CASSKLAGGPYNEQFF. CDR3 sequence (DNA): TGTGCCAGTAGTAAGCTAGCGGGAGGACCCTACAATGAGCAGTTCTTC.

The V gene is TRBV5-1, the J gene TRBJ1-3; TRBD1 matches at 7 bases. The CDR3 extends over 16 amino acids. Germline V gene data show CDR1 as SGHRS and CDR2 as YFSETQ. V trimming: 0 bases; J trimming: 0 bases; junction bases outside the gene matches: 3. As DNA, the CDR3 is TGCGCCAGCAGCTTGGGGACAGGCGGCTCTGGAAACACCATATATTTT. Protein product: CASSLGTGGSGNTIYF.

The gene calls are TRBV7-9 and TRBJ2-1; 10 bases line up with TRBD2. The germline V gene has CDR1 SEHNR and CDR2 FQNEAQ (reference sequence). The CDR3 covers 18 residues. Losses at the gene ends were 1 base for V and 6 bases for J; bases not matched to a gene: 12. The CDR3 here is CASSLVRVAGGLVNEQFF. The CDR3 DNA reads TGTGCCAGCAGCTTAGTTCGGGTAGCGGGGGGCTTAGTCAATGAGCAGTTCTTC.

This chain connects TRBV5-8 to TRBJ1-5; TRBD1 aligns across 7 bases. Per germline, CDR1 SGHTS and CDR2 YDEGEE. The CDR3 is 17 residues long. V was clipped by 0 bases and J by 0 bases; unmatched bases: 6. CDR3 in DNA: TGTGCCAGCAGCTTGGAGCAGGGGGTTTATAGCAATCAGCCCCAGCATTTT. This sequence encodes CASSLEQGVYSNQPQHF. Using reference TRBV5-8 and TRBJ1-5 for the parts outside the CDR3, the full variable domain is EAGVTQSPTHLIKTRGQQATLRCSPISGHTSVYWYQQALGLGLQFLLWYDEGEERNRGNFPPRFSGRQFPNYSSELNVNALELEDSALYLCASSLEQGVYSNQPQHFGDGTRLSIL.

The CDR3 region has the DNA TGTGCCAGTAGTCGCCTGACAGGGGGGACTGGGGGCAAAAACATTCAGTACTTC. Protein product: CASSRLTGGTGGKNIQYF. V and J are TRBV19 and TRBJ2-4; 9 bases line up with TRBD1. Looked up from germline, CDR1 is LNHDA and CDR2 is SQIVND (reference sequence). Trimming at V came to 5 bases and at J to 3 bases, leaving 14 bases not matched to a gene. This CDR3 spans 18 amino acids. Full variable domain (missing parts from reference TRBV19 and TRBJ2-4): DGGITQSPKYLFRKEGQNVTLSCEQNLNHDAMYWYRQDPGQGLRLIYYSQIVNDFQKGDIAEGYSVSREKKESFPLTVTSAQKNPTAFYLCASSRLTGGTGGKNIQYFGAGTRLSVL.